Listed below are T cell receptor beta chains from one sample, sequenced in a study of tissue T cells after allogeneic stem cell transplantation. Clones were read by immunoSEQ multiplex PCR, and TCRdb kept only the in-frame ones, dropping some. This table holds about 5,100 clones, over 60% found once. Sequencing was performed on tissue from the colon, taken at autopsy. The receptors were gathered from an older female donor with lung cancer. CDR3s include the opening cysteine and the closing phenylalanine or tryptophan. The D gene is left open where the match is weak. Clone size, where shown, is once, few, many, or a class for clones that have expanded.

>NA|TRBV6-5|TRBJ1-4|NA
CASSPTGTYEKLFF
TGTGCCAGCAGTCCCACAGGGACCTATGAAAAACTGTTTTTT
>NA|TRBV11-2|TRBJ2-7|NA
CASSVPSEYEQYF
TGTGCCAGCAGCGTCCCCAGTGAATACGAGCAGTACTTC
>NA|TRBV5-1|TRBJ2-7|TRBD1
CASSLAGTGRGYEQYF
TGCGCCAGCAGCTTGGCAGGGACAGGGAGAGGGTACGAGCAGTACTTC
>NA|TRBV12-3/TRBV12-4|TRBJ1-4|NA
CASSLGGAEKLFF
TGTGCCAGCAGTTTAGGAGGAGCGGAAAAACTGTTTTTT
>NA|TRBV6-6|TRBJ1-2|NA
CASSYSISYTF
TGTGCCAGCAGTTACTCGATAAGCTACACCTTC
>NA|TRBV25-1|TRBJ2-5|NA
CASSELGGAAQDTQYF
TGTGCCAGCAGTGAATTGGGGGGGGCGGCCCAGGATACCCAGTACTTC
>NA|TRBV2|TRBJ2-7|TRBD1
CASRLDRGPYEQYF
TGTGCCAGCAGACTAGACAGGGGTCCCTACGAGCAGTACTTC
>medium-sized|TRBV9|TRBJ1-6|NA
CASTPGSSYNSPLHF
TGTGCCAGCACTCCGGGGAGCTCCTATAATTCACCCCTCCACTTT
>once|TRBV7-9|TRBJ1-1|NA
CASGLNTEAFF
TGTGCCAGCGGTCTGAACACTGAAGCTTTCTTT
>NA|TRBV12-3/TRBV12-4|TRBJ2-7|TRBD1
CASSWTGTYEQYF
TGTGCCAGCAGCTGGACAGGCACCTACGAGCAGTACTTC